The clone carrying this TCR beta chain came up a few times. Amplified TCR beta CDR3 regions derived from RNA transcripts. In the first-round RT-PCR of the TCR CDR3, the HTBI primer set was used. TCRdb re-derived calls from the multiplex PCR reads in MiXCR, one entry per CDR3 protein. The data contain approximately 510,000 distinct CDR3 sequences, about 45% of them singletons. The data originate from a study of T cells in Graves' hyperthyroidism and ophthalmopathy. The CDR3 length is 13 residues. Germline assignment: CDR1 SGDLS and CDR2 YYNGEE. Trimming took 5 bases from V and 3 from J; bases not matched to a gene: 5.

Sequenced input: peripheral blood or thyroid tissue (not recorded which). The TCR originated in an adult woman with Graves' disease, either hyperthyroidism or ophthalmopathy (not recorded which). V usage is TRBV9 and J usage is TRBJ2-7; 7 bases agree with TRBD2. The CDR3 DNA sequence: TGTGCCAGCAGTGCGGGAGAAGTCTACGAGCAGTACTTC. Protein product: CASSAGEVYEQYF.